A single sample gave rise to the 23 T cell receptor beta chains below, sequenced in a study of memory CD4+ T cells and cytomegalovirus serostatus. The sort gate was single viable CD3+CD4+CD8-CD45RO+ cells for memory CD4+ T cells. Here immunoSEQ multiplex PCR was the method, and the copy in TCRdb shows in-frame clones only, minus some. The sample consists of some 56,000 clones, roughly 82% of them appearing once. Sample: memory CD4+ T cells from blood. All receptors come from an adult in good health and CMV-seronegative.

The chain couples TRBV10-3 to TRBJ2-7; weak D call: TRBD1 (6 bases). Germline-derived CDR1 and CDR2 are ENHRY and SYGVKD. CDR3 length: 14 amino acids. V lost 6 bases, J lost 2 bases, and 14 bases lay in between. The CDR3 protein is CAIRGAGEPYEQYF. DNA of the CDR3: TGTGCCATCAGGGGGGCAGGGGAGCCCTACGAGCAGTACTTC.

This rearrangement joins TRBV4-2 to TRBJ2-5; 7 positions match TRBD1. The germline CDR1 and CDR2 sequences are LGHNA and YNFKEQ. This CDR3 has 12 amino acids. The V gene end was trimmed by 4 bases and the J gene end by 4 bases; junction bases not matched to a gene: 0. The CDR3 loop is CASSRTGETQYF. In DNA form, the CDR3 reads TGTGCCAGCAGCCGGACAGGAGAGACCCAGTACTTC.

The rearrangement joins TRBV5-1 to TRBJ2-1, with 10 bases lining up with TRBD2. Trimming cost V 3 bases and J 7 bases; bases outside gene matches: 7. Looked up from germline, CDR1 is SGHRS and CDR2 is YFSETQ. This CDR3 is 15 amino acids long. The DNA for the CDR3 is TGCGCCAGCAGCTGGAGCGGGGGGGCGCTAAATGAGCAGTTCTTC. This sequence encodes CASSWSGGALNEQFF.

This clone was detected once. The rearrangement links TRBV10-3 to TRBJ2-2; the D is unclear. This CDR3 is 14 amino acids long. The germline V gene has CDR1 ENHRY and CDR2 SYGVKD. V lost 0 bases and J 1 base, leaving 3 bases between the germline ends. This CDR3 reads CAISESLNTGELFF. CDR3 coding DNA: TGTGCCATCAGTGAGTCTTTGAACACCGGGGAGCTGTTTTTT.

V and J are TRBV19 and TRBJ2-3; 11 bases align to TRBD1. CDR1 is LNHDA, CDR2 SQIVND, per germline (reference sequence). Trimming removed 6 bases from V and 5 bases from J; junction bases left unmatched: 7. This CDR3 is built from 15 residues. This CDR3 reads CASRDGQGAKDTQYF. The CDR3 region has the DNA TGTGCCAGTAGGGACGGACAGGGGGCGAAAGATACGCAGTATTTT.

This chain's CDR3 is CASSEQNTEAFF. The CDR3 DNA is TGTGCCAGCAGCGAACAGAACACTGAAGCTTTCTTT. This chain connects TRBV6-6 to TRBJ1-1; D is undetermined. The V end lost 6 bases, the J end lost 1 base, and 6 bases lay between the germline ends. Germline CDR1 and CDR2: MNHNY and SVGAGI (reference sequence). This CDR3 spans 12 amino acids.

This chain connects TRBV29-1 to TRBJ2-1; the D gene is possibly TRBD1 (5 bases). The ends were cut back, 5 bases at V and 4 bases at J, with 12 bases in the middle. This CDR3 has 13 residues. Germline V gene sequence: CDR1 SQVTM, CDR2 ANQGSEA. CDR3 bases: TGCAGCGTTAGGGGTACAGCTTACAATGAGCAGTTCTTC. Translating it yields CSVRGTAYNEQFF.

The genes are TRBV11-3 and TRBJ1-1; 8 bases fit TRBD1. Germline V CDR1 and CDR2: SGHNT, YENEEA. J lost 11 bases, V lost 2 bases, and 7 bases had no gene match. The CDR3 runs 13 residues. DNA for the CDR3: TGTGCCAGCAGCTTACAGGGGGCTAAGGAGGCTTTCTTT. Amino acids: CASSLQGAKEAFF.

The CDR3 spells CASSFPRVPYGYTF. For the CDR3, the DNA is TGTGCCAGCAGTTTCCCGAGGGTTCCCTATGGCTACACCTTC. The V gene is TRBV28, the J gene TRBJ1-2; D not certain. The CDR3 sequence is 14 residues long. Per the germline V gene, CDR1 is MDHEN and CDR2 is SYDVKM. V was cut by 3 bases and J by 4 bases, with 12 bases left in between.

As concerns this clone: At one of its ends the junction is not consistent with the germline gene, which may arise from a read error. Other DNA sequences in the sample encode the same CDR3. This chain uses TRBV5-6 with TRBJ1-5, with D possibly matching TRBD1 (6 bases). CDR1 and CDR2 (germline): SGHDT, YYEEEE. This CDR3 has 14 amino acids. The CDR3 coding sequence is TGTGCCAGTAGCTTGGGGGCAGGGGATCAGCCCCAGCATTTT. Translation: CASSLGAGDQPQHF.

The chain employs TRBV7-9 and TRBJ2-5; tentatively, D is TRBD2 (6 bases). The CDR3 consists of 13 residues. Deletions cut 6 bases from V and 3 bases from J, with 11 bases between. Germline lookup yields CDR1 SEHNR and CDR2 FQNEAQ (reference sequence). The CDR3 DNA sequence: TGTGCCAGCAGTCAATGGGGGGAAGAGACCCAGTACTTC. Translation gives CASSQWGEETQYF.

The chain joins TRBV28 to TRBJ1-1; D call uncertain. Germline CDR1 and CDR2: MDHEN and SYDVKM. V lost 2 bases to trimming and J lost 6 bases, with 10 bases between them. This CDR3 is 13 amino acids long. The CDR3 DNA sequence: TGTGCCAGCAGTTTACATATCAGGCCTGAAGCTTTCTTT. This translates into CASSLHIRPEAFF. The full variable domain, rest sourced from reference TRBV28 and TRBJ1-1, is DVKVTQSSRYLVKRTGEKVFLECVQDMDHENMFWYRQDPGLGLRLIYFSYDVKMKEKGDIPEGYSVSREKKERFSLILESASTNQTSMYLCASSLHIRPEAFFGQGTRLTVV.

The V and J genes are TRBV6-5 and TRBJ1-1; 9 bases fit TRBD1. Germline CDR1 and CDR2: MNHEY and SVGAGI. The V and J ends lost 6 bases and 11 bases, in that order; junction bases with no gene match: 7. This CDR3 has 12 amino acids. As DNA, the CDR3 is TGTGCCAGCAGGCACAGGGGGCTCGGCGCTTTCTTT. It yields the protein CASRHRGLGAFF.

This clone was seen more than once but under ten times. The rearrangement links TRBV6-1 to TRBJ2-7; tentative D call: TRBD1 (6 bases). From germline, CDR1 is MNHNS and CDR2 SASEGT. This CDR3 spans 13 amino acids. Trimming took off 6 bases at V and 2 bases at J, with 11 bases between the two ends. DNA of the CDR3: TGTGCCAGCAGGGAGACAGGCCCCTACGAGCAGTACTTC. The encoded protein is CASRETGPYEQYF.

This rearrangement joins TRBV7-2 to TRBJ1-5; the D is unclear. This CDR3 region has 13 residues. V was cut by 5 bases and J by 0 bases, with 5 bases left in between. Germline CDR1 SGHTA, CDR2 FQGNSA. As DNA, the CDR3 is TGTGCCAGCAGCAGCAATAGCAATCAGCCCCAGCATTTT. Translation gives CASSSNSNQPQHF.

Written as DNA, the CDR3 is TGTGCCAGCAGTCCATCAGGCCCTAGGGAGACCCAGTACTTC. Translated, it gives CASSPSGPRETQYF. The chain uses TRBV6-5 and TRBJ2-5; D unresolved. The CDR3 is 14 residues long. Germline CDR1 MNHEY, CDR2 SVGAGI. V was pared by 5 bases and J by 5 bases, with 15 bases between.

This clone was counted between two and nine times. The rearrangement links TRBV27 to TRBJ1-1, with unresolved D. The CDR3 runs to 15 residues. Germline V gene data show CDR1 as MNHEY and CDR2 as SMNVEV (reference sequence). Deletions cut 3 bases from V and 4 bases from J, with 15 bases between. The CDR3 coding sequence is TGTGCCAGCAGTTTGACCCCGGAATGGGGCACTGAAGCTTTCTTT. It translates to CASSLTPEWGTEAFF.

The chain carries TRBV5-1 and TRBJ2-5; unclear D gene. CDR1 is SGHRS and CDR2 is YFSETQ in the germline V gene. V was pared by 4 bases and J by 0 bases, with 19 bases between. The CDR3 has 17 amino acids. The CDR3 is CASSPLVGSINQETQYF. The CDR3, as DNA: TGCGCCAGCAGCCCTCTGGTTGGTAGCATAAACCAAGAGACCCAGTACTTC.

The chain links TRBV5-5 to TRBJ2-5, with 8 bases lining up with TRBD2. Germline V lookup: CDR1 SGHKS, CDR2 YYEKEE (reference sequence). Unmatched junction bases numbered 0, after V lost 0 bases and J lost 2 bases. The CDR3 length is 14 residues. The CDR3 region is CASSLGLAQETQYF. The CDR3 DNA sequence: TGTGCCAGCAGCTTGGGACTAGCGCAAGAGACCCAGTACTTC. The full variable domain, rest sourced from reference TRBV5-5 and TRBJ2-5, is DAGVTQSPTHLIKTRGQQVTLRCSPISGHKSVSWYQQVLGQGPQFIFQYYEKEERGRGNFPDRFSARQFPNYSSELNVNALLLGDSALYLCASSLGLAQETQYFGPGTRLLVL.

This clone was detected once. This chain joins TRBV5-5 and TRBJ1-3; weak D call: TRBD1 (6 bases). CDR1 SGHKS and CDR2 YYEKEE come from the germline V gene (reference sequence). Trimming removed 2 bases from V and 4 bases from J, with 10 bases in between. The CDR3 covers 14 residues. DNA for the CDR3: TGTGCCAGCAGCTTTGGGCAGGGGGGAAACACCATATATTTT. This codes for CASSFGQGGNTIYF.

The V gene is TRBV28, the J gene TRBJ2-3, with unresolved D. The CDR3 has 15 amino acids. Trimming took 2 bases from V and 5 from J, leaving 14 bases between them. Germline CDR1 is MDHEN and CDR2 is SYDVKM. CDR3 region: CASSLSFAVKDTQYF. CDR3 bases: TGTGCCAGCAGTTTAAGCTTTGCGGTAAAAGATACGCAGTATTTT.

The chain joins TRBV7-9 to TRBJ2-3; 8 positions match TRBD2. Germline V lookup: CDR1 SEHNR, CDR2 FQNEAQ (reference sequence). The CDR3 loop spans 18 amino acids. V gave up 3 bases and J gave up 1 base; unmatched junction bases: 12. The CDR3 spells CASSFPNSAGGRTDTQYF. The CDR3 coding sequence is TGTGCCAGCAGCTTTCCAAATTCGGCGGGGGGCCGCACAGATACGCAGTATTTT. Variable domain in full (rest from reference TRBV7-9 and TRBJ2-3): DTGVSQNPRHKITKRGQNVTFRCDPISEHNRLYWYRQTLGQGPEFLTYFQNEAQLEKSRLLSDRFSAERPKGSFSTLEIQRTEQGDSAMYLCASSFPNSAGGRTDTQYFGPGTRLTVL.

The chain has TRBV5-6 and TRBJ2-7; 12 nucleotides align to TRBD1. This CDR3 is built from 15 residues. Per germline, CDR1 SGHDT and CDR2 YYEEEE. Trimming removed 4 bases from V and 2 bases from J; junction bases left unmatched: 4. The CDR3 sequence is CASSHRDRGPYEQYF. In DNA form, the CDR3 reads TGTGCCAGCAGCCACCGGGACAGGGGGCCCTACGAGCAGTACTTC.